This T cell receptor (beta chain) was observed in a study of molecular identifiers for immune sequencing clone quantification. V lost 1 base to trimming and J lost 5 bases, with 17 bases between them. This CDR3 comprises 17 residues. Germline CDR1 reads LGHNA; CDR2 reads YSLEER. Previously described methods and listed TCR primers were used for bulk TCR libraries. A single record per CDR3 protein comes from TCRdb applying MiXCR to the PCR reads. The table includes fewer than 100,000 distinct CDR3 sequences, 21% detected once. CD8+CD4-CCR7+CD45RA+ sorting gave the naive CD8 T cells. The sample was naive CD8+ T cells from blood, with Jurkat cell RNA spiked in. Subset noted: FACS-sorted CD8+CD4-CCR7+CD45RA+ naive T cells. This chain links TRBV4-3 with TRBJ2-2, with D perhaps being TRBD1 or TRBD2 (6 bases each). The receptor's source is a human donor in good health. Some libraries in this study had Jurkat cell RNA spiked in. The CDR3 protein is CASSQALEGGWTGELFF. CDR3 in DNA: TGCGCCAGCAGCCAAGCCCTTGAGGGGGGTTGGACCGGGGAGCTGTTTTTT.